Sequencing of this T cell receptor beta chain was carried out in a study of blood T cell repertoires in COVID-19 (dated by TCRdb to 2020 to 2022). About the study as a whole: Collaborator samples came from the United States, Italy and Spain and covered acute and convalescent phases of COVID-19. The material from the prospective study consisted of cDNA or gDNA derived from T cells, B-cell-depleted T cells, or PBMCs. The dataset comprised deeply sampled blood TCRbeta repertoires from subjects exposed to, actively infected with, or recovered from COVID-19. The repertoires were released in a freely available public database intended as a resource for research on the immune response to SARS-CoV-2. The samples were drawn from two sources: the first 160 participants of the ongoing ImmuneRACE study, and 1,254 subjects contributed by 6 global collaborators. A de-identified subject ID, COVID-19 status, age in years and sex were almost always included in the sample metadata. Where available, HLA class I and class II types were taken from metadata supplied by the sample provider and were not determined by assay-based typing.

The immunoSEQ Assay, a bias-controlled multiplex PCR, was used to amplify TCRbeta CDR3 regions from genomic DNA. In the paper's pipeline: Nucleated cell counts per sample were estimated from amplification of reference gene primers within the assay. To quantify the absolute abundance of each unique TCRbeta CDR3 rearrangement, sequence reads were collapsed and filtered. For each sample, productive Simpson clonality was calculated as the square root of Simpson's diversity index over productive rearrangements. This is the immuneACCESS table as TCRdb keeps it, with only in-frame sequences that have V and J called. A part of the clones is gone; compared with another copy, unresolved V genes explain less than half, and the rest is unexplained. That table supplies the V and J calls and clone size; D and trimming were determined from the DNA. This sample is represented by over 60,000 clones; approximately 83% of them were singletons. The top ten hold more than 0.95% of the sample.

What the study reported, not specific to this receptor: The amount of clinical and demographic metadata varied by source and participant and was provided uncurated.

The collaborating institutions used their own protocols to collect whole blood in K2EDTA tubes. For TCRbeta analysis, collaborators shipped samples in one of three forms: frozen whole blood, isolated PBMCs, or DNA extracted from either of those sample types. CDR1 and CDR2 are read off the germline V gene as SGHDT and YYEEEE. The CDR3 measures 13 amino acids from cysteine to phenylalanine. Just the 39-base CDR3 DNA is kept, in frame starting at base 1. Trimming takes 5 bases from V and 6 bases from J, and the germline ends sit 15 bases apart. Remarks on this clone: Its binding antigen is unknown. Base qualities are not provided; no much larger clone lies one nucleotide away.

The sequencing sample was made of peripheral blood. Recombination joined TRBV5-6 with TRBJ2-7; the D gene is perhaps TRBD1, on 5 matching bases. The sequence was collected from a man aged 35-49 years with acute or convalescent COVID-19. The nucleotides are TGTGCCAGCAGGATAAAGGGGTCTGGCGAGCAGTACTTC. Its translation is CASRIKGSGEQYF.